This T cell receptor (beta chain) was identified in a study of T cells in Graves' hyperthyroidism and ophthalmopathy. From RNA transcripts, TCR beta CDR3 regions were amplified. First-round RT-PCR of the TCR CDR3 relied on the HTBI primer set. TCRdb processed the multiplex PCR reads anew with MiXCR; each CDR3 protein has one entry. The sample yields over 700,000 distinct CDR3 sequences, about 19% seen once. CDR3 size: 16 residues. Germline V gene sequence: CDR1 LNHDA, CDR2 SQIVND (reference sequence). Deletions cut 1 base from V and 0 bases from J, with 7 bases between. This sequence was found in a woman in her fifties or sixties with Graves' hyperthyroidism that later progressed to Graves' ophthalmopathy. The sample was blood. The rearrangement uses TRBV19 and TRBJ2-6; D ambiguous. The chain's CDR3 is CASSIVKGSGANVLTF. In nucleotides, the CDR3 is TGTGCCAGTAGTATAGTGAAGGGCTCTGGGGCCAACGTCCTGACTTTC. Complete variable domain (other parts from reference TRBV19 and TRBJ2-6): DGGITQSPKYLFRKEGQNVTLSCEQNLNHDAMYWYRQDPGQGLRLIYYSQIVNDFQKGDIAEGYSVSREKKESFPLTVTSAQKNPTAFYLCASSIVKGSGANVLTFGAGSRLTVL.